The 21 T cell receptor beta chains below were found in one sample sequenced in a study of blood T cell repertoires in COVID-19. Here immunoSEQ multiplex PCR was the method, and the copy in TCRdb shows in-frame clones only, minus some. The top ten hold 2.6% of the sample, which has approximately 320,000 clones, roughly nine tenths seen once. The sequenced sample consisted of PBMCs or T cells enriched from blood (not recorded which). The receptors derive from a man aged 55 to 70 who had recovered from COVID-19.

This chain connects TRBV4-1 to TRBJ1-2; D call uncertain. This CDR3 is 13 amino acids long. The germline V and J ends were trimmed by 3 bases and 7 bases, with 12 bases remaining between them. CDR1 and CDR2 from the germline V gene are MGHRA and YSYEKL. Here the CDR3 DNA reads TGCGCCAGCAGCCAGGGAGGACTTTTTGGCTACACCTTC. Amino acid sequence: CASSQGGLFGYTF.

This chain connects TRBV28 to TRBJ1-6, with D maybe TRBD1 (6 bases). Germline V gene sequence: CDR1 MDHEN, CDR2 SYDVKM. Deletions cut 6 bases from V and 3 bases from J, with 18 bases between. This CDR3 contains 17 residues. The CDR3: CASSLPARTVYNSPLHF. CDR3 bases: TGTGCCAGCAGCCTCCCCGCTCGGACAGTCTATAATTCACCCCTCCACTTT.

The chain couples TRBV25-1 to TRBJ1-2; D is ambiguous. Germline CDR1 is MGHDK and CDR2 is SYGVNS. Trimming left V 6 bases short and J 4 bases short, with 12 bases between. CDR3 size: 13 residues. CDR3 sequence (DNA): TGTGCCAGCAGCCTCGGGTCGGCCTATGGCTACACCTTC. It yields the protein CASSLGSAYGYTF.

The rearrangement uses TRBV19 and TRBJ1-5, with D possibly matching TRBD1 (6 bases). Germline CDR1 LNHDA, CDR2 SQIVND (reference sequence). The CDR3 totals 16 residues. Trimming cost V 3 bases and J 2 bases, with 14 bases left between them. DNA for the CDR3: TGTGCCAGTAGTATCTCCCAGGGGTACGGCAATCAGCCCCAGCATTTT. Encoded protein: CASSISQGYGNQPQHF.

This clone was observed once. A read error may produce the germline difference seen at one junction end. The V call is TRBV5-6, the J call TRBJ2-6, with D maybe TRBD2 (6 bases). This CDR3 is built from 15 residues. Germline lookup yields CDR1 SGHDT and CDR2 YYEEEE. The CDR3 DNA reads TGTGCCAGCAGCCTGGTTGGGACTGGGGCTAACGTCCTGACTTTC. Translating gives CASSLVGTGANVLTF. The full variable domain, its missing parts supplied by reference TRBV5-6 and TRBJ2-6, is DAGVTQSPTHLIKTRGQQVTLRCSPKSGHDTVSWYQQALGQGPQFIFQYYEEEERQRGNFPDRFSGHQFPNYSSELNVNALLLGDSALYLCASSLVGTGANVLTFGAGSRLTVL.

V and J are TRBV4-1 and TRBJ1-2; no reliable D call. Between the trimmed V and J ends, which lost 4 bases and 5 bases, there was a span of 5 bases. This CDR3 comprises 11 residues. Germline CDR1 MGHRA, CDR2 YSYEKL. CDR3 region: CASSRGYGYTF. The CDR3 DNA reads as TGCGCCAGCAGCCGAGGATATGGCTACACCTTC.

This rearrangement joins TRBV5-4 to TRBJ1-3; D ambiguous. Deletions cut 0 bases from V and 0 bases from J, with 7 bases between. This CDR3 contains 15 residues. The germline gives CDR1 SGHNT, CDR2 YYREEE (reference sequence). Here the CDR3 DNA reads TGTGCCAGCAGCTTGGTACAGAGCTCTGGAAACACCATATATTTT. It yields the protein CASSLVQSSGNTIYF.

For the CDR3, the DNA is TGCAGCGTTCGAGACGGGACTAGCGGGAGTTGGTCAGATACGCAGTATTTT. It yields the protein CSVRDGTSGSWSDTQYF. The genes are TRBV29-1 and TRBJ2-3; 14 nucleotides agree with TRBD2. Germline V gives CDR1 SQVTM, CDR2 ANQGSEA. The CDR3 is made up of 17 amino acids. J gave up 4 bases and V 5 bases, and 11 bases lay outside the gene matches.

The chain uses TRBV9 and TRBJ2-5; D call uncertain. V lost 0 bases and J lost 1, with 7 bases in between. Germline values: CDR1 SGDLS, CDR2 YYNGEE. This CDR3 is 14 amino acids long. The CDR3 DNA reads as TGTGCCAGCAGCGTAGTTCCCGGCCAAGAGACCCAGTACTTC. It encodes CASSVVPGQETQYF.

This chain connects TRBV18 to TRBJ2-1, with 7 bases fitting TRBD2. The CDR3 covers 16 residues. Trimming at V came to 3 bases and at J to 9 bases, leaving 14 bases not matched to a gene. In germline, CDR1 is KGHSH, CDR2 LQKENI. In DNA, the CDR3 is TGTGCCAGCTCACCCTCCCCCGGCGGGAGTGGTAGTGAGCAGTTCTTC. The encoded protein is CASSPSPGGSGSEQFF.

J is TRBJ2-1 and V is TRBV24-1, with D maybe TRBD2 (6 bases). The CDR3 length is 19 residues. Trimming removed 3 bases at V and 0 bases at J, with 20 bases between. The germline V gene encodes CDR1 KGHDR and CDR2 SFDVKD. Here the CDR3 reads CATSDGVLGGGSSYNEQFF. DNA for the CDR3: TGTGCCACCAGTGATGGGGTCTTGGGGGGAGGAAGCTCCTACAATGAGCAGTTCTTC.

This sequence joins TRBV2 and TRBJ1-1; a weak D match, TRBD1 (6 bases). The germline CDR1 and CDR2 sequences are SNHLY and FYNNEI. Trimming pared 6 bases from V and 7 bases from J, leaving 18 bases between. This CDR3 region has 14 residues. DNA for the CDR3: TGTGCCAGCAGGGGGGGCCGGGGGGCGTTTGAAGCTTTCTTT. Translating it yields CASRGGRGAFEAFF.

The chain employs TRBV10-3 and TRBJ1-6, with D perhaps TRBD1 (6 bases). V was trimmed by 0 bases and J by 7 bases, leaving 10 bases between them. The length of the CDR3 is 15 residues. CDR1 is ENHRY and CDR2 is SYGVKD in the germline V gene. Here the CDR3 reads CAISESGQTNSPLHF. CDR3 sequence (DNA): TGTGCCATCAGTGAGTCTGGACAGACAAATTCACCCCTCCACTTT.

V gene TRBV27 combines with J gene TRBJ1-5, with a weak D call TRBD1 (5 bases). Germline V gene lookup returns CDR1 MNHEY and CDR2 SMNVEV (reference sequence). The V end lost 7 bases, the J end lost 5 bases, and 9 bases lay between the germline ends. This CDR3 has 12 amino acids. Here the CDR3 reads CASTGVDQPQHF. CDR3 DNA: TGTGCCAGCACGGGGGTAGATCAGCCCCAGCATTTT.

The chain has TRBV7-9 and TRBJ1-4; TRBD1 agrees at 7 bases. The CDR3 is 15 amino acids. Germline V gene lookup returns CDR1 SEHNR and CDR2 FQNEAQ (reference sequence). V gave up 5 bases and J gave up 6 bases; unmatched junction bases: 9. The CDR3 nucleotides are TGTGCCAGCAGCCCAAACTGGACAGGCGATGAAAAACTGTTTTTT. Translation: CASSPNWTGDEKLFF.

The chain's CDR3 is CASSSGQIGYTF. CDR3 DNA: TGTGCCAGCAGTTCGGGACAGATAGGCTACACCTTC. V and J are TRBV12-3 or TRBV12-4 and TRBJ1-2; 7 bases fit TRBD1. The CDR3 covers 12 residues. The J segment lost 8 bases and the V segment lost 4 bases, leaving 4 bases of the junction unmatched.

The chain carries TRBV7-8 and TRBJ1-5; maybe TRBD1 (5 bases). CDR1 SGHVS and CDR2 FQNEAQ come from the germline V gene. The length of the CDR3 is 13 residues. V was trimmed by 5 bases and J by 7 bases, leaving 12 bases between them. The CDR3 reads CASSVQGTQPQHF. CDR3 DNA: TGTGCCAGCAGCGTCCAGGGTACCCAGCCCCAGCATTTT.

J is TRBJ2-3 and V is TRBV30, with D possibly matching TRBD2 (6 bases). Germline CDR1 reads GTSNPN; CDR2 reads SVGIG (reference sequence). V was shortened by 2 bases and J by 6 bases, with 15 bases between the two germline ends. The CDR3 runs to 14 residues. The chain's CDR3 is CAWSRLGAGDTQYF. CDR3 DNA: TGTGCCTGGAGTCGCCTCGGGGCGGGGGATACGCAGTATTTT.

Concerning this clone: At one end the junction does not follow the germline gene, possibly because of a read error. This rearrangement joins TRBV7-2 to TRBJ2-1; maybe TRBD1 (5 bases). From germline, CDR1 is SGHTA and CDR2 FQGNSA. This CDR3 comprises 14 residues. The CDR3 nucleotides read TGTGCCAGCAGCTCCCCAGGGTTGGCAGGCCGCCGGGTCTTC. Protein sequence: CASSSPGLAGRRVF.

This clone was counted a few times. The chain carries TRBV27 and TRBJ2-2; a weak D match, TRBD2 (6 bases). The CDR3 runs to 15 residues. Trimming took off 1 base at V and 3 bases at J, with 9 bases between the two ends. The germline V gene has CDR1 MNHEY and CDR2 SMNVEV (reference sequence). Here the CDR3 DNA reads TGTGCCAGCAGTTTATGGGGGGTAGACACCGGGGAGCTGTTTTTT. This sequence encodes CASSLWGVDTGELFF.

The J gene is TRBJ1-2, the V gene TRBV4-1; D possibly corresponds to TRBD1 (6 bases). Germline-derived CDR1 and CDR2 are MGHRA and YSYEKL. Trimming took 2 bases from V and 8 from J, leaving 12 bases between them. The CDR3 spans 13 residues. In nucleotides, the CDR3 is TGCGCCAGCAGCCAAAGACAGGAGTTCGGCTACACCTTC. The encoded protein is CASSQRQEFGYTF.